The entry that follows covers one T cell receptor beta chain sequence. What it binds is not known. This sample was taken from a study of T cell responses to AZD1222 COVID-19 vaccine. General study points: The study found vaccine-associated CD4 TCRs spanning spike, dominant at 160-218 and 743-854.

The CDR3 spans 14 residues. V was trimmed by 3 bases and J by 6 bases, leaving 15 bases between them. CDR1 is SGHTA, CDR2 FQGNSA, per germline. The table came from immunoSEQ multiplex PCR; TCRdb's copy has only in-frame clones and leaves some out. The data show just under 150,000 clones, with roughly 88% seen just once and 5% to 6.5% held by the top ten. The TCR comes from an adult who received the MenACWY meningococcal vaccine as a control. The rearrangement uses TRBV7-2 and TRBJ2-7; D possibly corresponds to TRBD2 (7 bases). Sequenced here: peripheral blood, sampled 28 days after the second dose of the MenACWY control vaccine. CDR3 nucleotide sequence: TGTGCCAGCAGCTTTGGGGGGGCGCGTCCCGAGCAGTACTTC. Amino acid sequence: CASSFGGARPEQYF.